This entry is about one T cell receptor (beta chain). Antigen: not known. Following extraction, RNA underwent reverse transcription to cDNA, which served as the sequencing template. TCRdb's copy holds only in-frame clones and misses some; the assay was immunoSEQ multiplex PCR. Seen here are a few hundred thousand clones, around two thirds observed once, and the top ten hold 1% to 1.5%. The data were taken from a study of CD8+ T cells in alopecia areata. Looking at the study overall: For the treated group, dosing was oral tofacitinib at 5 to 10 mg twice daily. Patients in the study were on tofacitinib for 6 to 18 months, then off it for 6 months.

Study-wide results and limits: Researchers reported that TCR sharing among patients proved less clear than in mice, possibly HLA-linked. Alopecia totalis/universalis scalp especially showed more expanded CD8+ clones than normal scalp.

Germline CDR1 is GTSNPN and CDR2 is SVGIG (reference sequence). V was trimmed by 8 bases and J by 4 bases, leaving 11 bases between them. The CDR3 contains 11 residues. The sample consisted of CD4+ T cells sorted from blood, taken at week 0. The chain links TRBV30 to TRBJ1-2, with a tentative D call TRBD1 (6 bases). This TCR was recovered from a human donor with alopecia areata. The chain's CDR3 is CARGAIYGYTF. CDR3 coding DNA: TGTGCCCGGGGGGCAATCTATGGCTACACCTTC.